This entry is about one T cell receptor beta chain. This sample is drawn from a study of PD-1 blockade in classical Hodgkin lymphoma. Relapse after autologous stem cell transplantation occurred in every patient, and brentuximab vedotin exposure varied. The repertoire was sequenced with immunoSEQ multiplex PCR; TCRdb's copy has only in-frame clones and lacks some. The sample lists approximately 100,000 clones, just under 95% occurring once. Germline assignment: CDR1 MDHEN and CDR2 SYDVKM. With 3 bases clipped from V and 5 bases from J, the junction kept 4 bases outside the gene matches. This CDR3 region has 14 residues.

The chain carries TRBV28 and TRBJ2-1; the match to TRBD2 covers 7 bases. This clonotype was sampled from a human donor with classical Hodgkin lymphoma. The sample consisted of peripheral blood mononuclear cells (PBMCs), taken at baseline. CDR3 in amino acids: CASSFLGGDNEQFF. The CDR3 DNA reads TGTGCCAGCAGTTTCCTGGGGGGGGACAATGAGCAGTTCTTC.